Reported below is one T cell receptor beta chain. What it recognizes is unknown. From germline, CDR1 is SGHRS and CDR2 YFSETQ. Trimming removed 4 bases from V and 4 bases from J; junction bases left unmatched: 12. The CDR3 loop spans 17 amino acids. This sample is drawn from a study of early stage breast cancer tumors. The table came from immunoSEQ multiplex PCR; TCRdb's copy has only in-frame clones and leaves some out. In the table there are almost 55,000 clones, 85% to 95% of which are singletons. The study, taken as a whole, reports: Enriched TCRB sequences shared across patients were mostly commonly generated sequences.

This TCR came from a person between 65 and 80 years old with breast cancer. The genes are TRBV5-1 and TRBJ2-5, with 11 positions matching TRBD1. The specimen was blood. In DNA, the CDR3 is TGCGCCAGCAGCCAAGCCAGGCGGACAGGGGGCGGAGAGACCCAGTACTTC. Its translation is CASSQARRTGGGETQYF.